Given below is one T cell receptor (beta chain) in context. Antigen specificity is unknown. Sequencing was performed with immunoSEQ multiplex PCR; in TCRdb, only in-frame clones are kept and a portion is missing. The table shows approximately 79,000 clones, with approximately 85% occurring only once. The CDR3 sequence is 16 residues long. V was pared by 4 bases and J by 0 bases, with 13 bases between. CDR1 and CDR2 from the germline V gene are KGHSH and LQKENI. The entry originates in a study of OX40 agonist ivuxolimab in advanced cancers. On the study more broadly: An agonistic anti-OX40 (CD134) antibody, ivuxolimab, was used to treat the patients. Three dose-escalation patients had partial responses: one with hepatocellular carcinoma and two with cutaneous melanoma.

Study-wide results and limits: Clones of CD4+ and CD8+ blood T cells grew by week 6 at doses of 0.1 to 3.0 mg/kg.

The chain joins TRBV18 to TRBJ2-1, with D perhaps TRBD2 (6 bases). The sequence came from an adult with an advanced solid tumor such as melanoma, head and neck, liver or kidney cancer. Sequencing was performed on CD4+ or CD8+ T cells sorted from blood, taken in a trial of the OX40 agonist ivuxolimab. The CDR3 coding sequence is TGTGCCAGCTCACGTTCCTCCGGGAGCTCCTACAATGAGCAGTTCTTC. Translated: CASSRSSGSSYNEQFF.